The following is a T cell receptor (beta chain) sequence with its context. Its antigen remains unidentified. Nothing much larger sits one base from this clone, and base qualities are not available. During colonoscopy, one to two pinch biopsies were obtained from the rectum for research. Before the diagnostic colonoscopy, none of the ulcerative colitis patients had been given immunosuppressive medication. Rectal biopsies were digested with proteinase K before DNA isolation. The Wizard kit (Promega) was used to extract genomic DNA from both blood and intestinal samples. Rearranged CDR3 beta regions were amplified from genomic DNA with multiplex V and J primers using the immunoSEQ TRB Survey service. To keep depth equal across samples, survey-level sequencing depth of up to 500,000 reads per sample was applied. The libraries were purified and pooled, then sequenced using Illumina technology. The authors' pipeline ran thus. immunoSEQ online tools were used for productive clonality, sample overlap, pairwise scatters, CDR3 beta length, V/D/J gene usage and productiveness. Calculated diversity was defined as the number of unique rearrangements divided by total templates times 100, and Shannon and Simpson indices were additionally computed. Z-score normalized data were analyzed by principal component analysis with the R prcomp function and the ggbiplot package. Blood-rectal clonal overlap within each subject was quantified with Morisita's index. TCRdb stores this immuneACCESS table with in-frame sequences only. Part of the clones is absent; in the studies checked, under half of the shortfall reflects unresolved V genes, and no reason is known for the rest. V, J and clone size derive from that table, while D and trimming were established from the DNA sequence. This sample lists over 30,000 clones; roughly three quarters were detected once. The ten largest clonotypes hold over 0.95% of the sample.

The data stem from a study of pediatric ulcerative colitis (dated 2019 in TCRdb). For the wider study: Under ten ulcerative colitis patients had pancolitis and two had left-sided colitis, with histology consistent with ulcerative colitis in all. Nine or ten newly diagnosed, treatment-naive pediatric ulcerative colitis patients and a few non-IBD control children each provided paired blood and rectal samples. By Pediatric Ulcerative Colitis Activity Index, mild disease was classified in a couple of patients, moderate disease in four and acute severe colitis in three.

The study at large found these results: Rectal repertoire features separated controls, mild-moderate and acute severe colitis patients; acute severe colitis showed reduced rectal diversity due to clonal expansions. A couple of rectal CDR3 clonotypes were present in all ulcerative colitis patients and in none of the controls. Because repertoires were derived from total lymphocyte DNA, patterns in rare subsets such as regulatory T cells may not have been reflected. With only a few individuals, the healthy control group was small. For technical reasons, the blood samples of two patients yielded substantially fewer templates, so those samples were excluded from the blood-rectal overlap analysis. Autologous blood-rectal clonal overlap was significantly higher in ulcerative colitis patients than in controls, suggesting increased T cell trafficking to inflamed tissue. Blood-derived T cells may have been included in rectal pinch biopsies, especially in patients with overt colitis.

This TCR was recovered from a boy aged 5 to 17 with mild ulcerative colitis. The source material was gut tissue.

The DNA reads as follows: TGTGCCTGGAGTCCGGGACAGGAAGCTTTCTTT. This translates into CAWSPGQEAFF. This chain joins TRBV30 to TRBJ1-1, with 7 bases in between that match TRBD1. The germline V gene (reference sequence) supplies CDR1 GTSNPN and CDR2 SVGIG. V is trimmed back by 2 bases and J by 8 bases, and the junction contains 2 bases that no gene match accounts for. Taken from cysteine to phenylalanine, the CDR3 has 11 residues. Left in the record is the CDR3 DNA by itself, 33 bases read in frame from the first base.